Listed below are T cell receptor beta chains from one sample, sequenced in a study of T cell repertoires in aging, cancer and after chemotherapy. TCRdb re-called the multiplex PCR reads through MiXCR, storing one row per CDR3 protein. This table has 1,500 to 2,000 distinct CDR3 sequences, approximately 23% appearing once. Source material: blood. The source of these receptors is a human donor with a blood cancer. Both conserved end residues are part of each CDR3. Each record gives: clone size, D gene, V gene, J gene, CDR3 protein, CDR3 DNA. The D gene is left open where the match is weak. The size of a clone is reported for some rows only, either as once, few or many, or as a class for expanded clones.

>medium-sized|TRBD1|TRBV18|TRBJ1-2
CASRDSIYGYTF
TGTGCCAGTCGGGACAGTATCTATGGCTACACCTTC
>medium-sized|.|TRBV29-1|TRBJ1-2
CSVRGGHGYTF
TGCAGCGTTAGGGGGGGTCATGGCTACACCTTC
>medium-sized|TRBD2|TRBV18|TRBJ2-1
CASSPKIAGHNEQFF
TGTGCCAGCTCACCAAAGATAGCGGGGCACAATGAGCAGTTCTTC
>medium-sized|TRBD1|TRBV30|TRBJ1-1
CAWSVRDSTKAFF
TGTGCCTGGAGTGTACGGGACAGCACAAAAGCTTTCTTT
>medium-sized|.|TRBV30|TRBJ1-2
CAWSFGWGYTF
TGTGCCTGGAGTTTTGGTTGGGGCTACACCTTC
>.|.|TRBV24-1|TRBJ1-2
CATSEPTGSHHDGYTF
TGTGCCACCAGTGAACCTACGGGAAGTCACCACGATGGCTACACCTTC
>medium-sized|TRBD2|TRBV6-2/TRBV6-3|TRBJ2-1
CASSYSPASGLYNEQFF
TGTGCCAGCAGTTACTCCCCGGCTAGCGGGCTCTACAATGAGCAGTTCTTC
>.|.|TRBV30|TRBJ2-4
CAWSPLTGQFTLAKNIQYF
TGTGCCTGGAGCCCCCTTACCGGACAGTTTACCCTAGCCAAAAACATTCAGTACTTC
>medium-sized|TRBD1|TRBV6-4|TRBJ1-2
CASSETGWMVNYGYTF
TGTGCCAGCAGTGAGACAGGGTGGATGGTGAACTATGGCTACACCTTC
>.|.|TRBV7-7|TRBJ2-5
CASSLSGLETQYF
TGTGCTAGCAGCTTATCTGGTCTGGAGACCCAGTACTTC
>few|.|TRBV11-2|TRBJ2-5
CASSLGGAQETQYF
TGTGCCAGCAGCTTAGGGGGGGCCCAAGAGACCCAGTACTTC
>once|TRBD1|TRBV7-2|TRBJ1-2
CASSLSHRGGGGYTF
TGTGCCAGCAGCTTATCACACAGGGGTGGAGGGGGCTACACCTTC
>.|.|TRBV5-1|TRBJ2-1
CASSFNSPNNEQFF
TGCGCCAGCAGCTTCAACTCGCCGAACAATGAGCAGTTCTTC
>medium-sized|.|TRBV6-5|TRBJ2-3
CASRATGADTQYF
TGTGCCAGCAGGGCTACGGGAGCAGATACGCAGTATTTT
>.|.|TRBV7-9|TRBJ1-2
CASSLDSDPNYGYTF
TGTGCCAGCAGCTTAGACAGTGATCCTAACTATGGCTACACCTTC
>medium-sized|.|TRBV6-1|TRBJ2-7
CASSEIGGRVYEQYF
TGTGCCAGCAGTGAAATCGGGGGCAGAGTTTACGAGCAGTACTTC
>few|TRBD2|TRBV9|TRBJ2-4
CASSVGLAGEGGSDIQYF
TGTGCCAGCAGCGTAGGACTAGCGGGAGAGGGGGGGTCGGACATTCAGTACTTC
>few|TRBD1|TRBV7-6|TRBJ2-7
CASAAWDRGLLQYF
TGTGCCTCAGCAGCTTGGGACAGGGGGCTTTTGCAGTACTTC
>medium-sized|TRBD2|TRBV6-2/TRBV6-3|TRBJ2-1
CASSWGGHNEQFF
TGTGCCAGCAGTTGGGGGGGTCACAATGAGCAGTTCTTC
>.|.|TRBV7-9|TRBJ2-1
CASRDGNEQFF
TGTGCCAGCAGAGATGGCAATGAGCAGTTCTTC
>.|.|TRBV6-5|TRBJ1-5
CASSYSGGGNQPQHF
TGTGCCAGCAGTTACTCAGGGGGAGGCAATCAGCCCCAGCATTTT
>medium-sized|TRBD1|TRBV6-2/TRBV6-3|TRBJ2-7
CASSYSGTGTIYEQYF
TGTGCCAGCAGTTATTCCGGGACAGGGACGATCTACGAGCAGTACTTC
>.|.|TRBV7-2|TRBJ1-1
CASSPRERAGNTEAFF
TGTGCCAGCAGCCCACGGGAGAGGGCGGGGAACACTGAAGCTTTCTTT
>medium-sized|.|TRBV27|TRBJ1-5
CATPSDRKAFSNQPQHF
TGTGCCACTCCGTCCGACAGAAAGGCTTTTAGCAATCAGCCCCAGCATTTT
>.|TRBD2|TRBV4-2|TRBJ2-2
CASSQVGLAGGPVGELFF
TGTGCCAGCAGCCAAGTTGGACTAGCGGGAGGGCCGGTCGGGGAGCTGTTTTTT
>medium-sized|.|TRBV6-1|TRBJ1-2
CASSRVTRTAYNYGYTF
TGTGCCAGCAGTCGTGTGACCCGGACAGCATATAACTATGGCTACACCTTC
>medium-sized|TRBD2|TRBV12-3/TRBV12-4|TRBJ2-3
CASSLGLAGTDTQYF
TGTGCCAGCAGTTTGGGACTAGCGGGAACAGATACGCAGTATTTT
>.|.|TRBV12-3/TRBV12-4|TRBJ1-5
CASSLGRARNQPQHF
TGTGCCAGCAGCTTGGGTCGGGCACGCAATCAGCCCCAGCATTTT
>few|.|TRBV5-1|TRBJ1-5
CASSLGSGGYQPQHF
TGCGCCAGCAGCTTGGGGTCCGGGGGCTATCAGCCCCAGCATTTT
>large|.|TRBV10-3|TRBJ2-3
CAISKTGDSSSTDTQYF
TGTGCCATCAGCAAAACAGGGGACTCTTCTAGCACAGATACGCAGTATTTT
>hyperexpanded|.|TRBV6-5|TRBJ2-7
CASSYSGADEQYF
TGTGCCAGCAGTTACTCAGGTGCCGACGAGCAGTACTTC
>.|.|TRBV18|TRBJ2-7
CASSPGSGGLYEQYF
TGTGCCAGCTCACCGGGAAGCGGAGGATTGTACGAGCAGTACTTC
>.|.|TRBV15|TRBJ1-1
CATSRGGDTEAFF
TGTGCCACCAGCAGGGGGGGGGACACTGAAGCTTTCTTT
>medium-sized|TRBD1|TRBV7-6|TRBJ1-5
CASSLRTGGNQPQHF
TGTGCCAGCAGCCTCCGGACAGGGGGCAATCAGCCCCAGCATTTT
>few|.|TRBV11-2|TRBJ2-3
CASTKQGGADTQYF
TGTGCCAGCACCAAACAGGGCGGTGCAGATACGCAGTATTTT
>medium-sized|.|TRBV19|TRBJ2-1
CASSRGIYNEQFF
TGTGCCAGTAGTAGAGGGATTTACAATGAGCAGTTCTTC
>medium-sized|.|TRBV27|TRBJ2-7
CASFSSSYEQYF
TGTGCCAGCTTCTCTAGCTCCTACGAGCAGTACTTC
>medium-sized|.|TRBV19|TRBJ1-5
CASSIAQGNQPQHF
TGTGCCAGTAGTATAGCTCAGGGCAATCAGCCCCAGCATTTT
>medium-sized|.|TRBV6-5|TRBJ2-7
CASRIGLLITYEQYF
TGTGCCAGCAGAATCGGACTCCTCATTACCTACGAGCAGTACTTC
>medium-sized|.|TRBV27|TRBJ2-5
CASSFNRFGFQGQETQYF
TGTGCCAGCAGTTTTAATCGCTTCGGATTTCAGGGGCAAGAGACCCAGTACTTC
>medium-sized|.|TRBV13|TRBJ1-6
CASSLGQGNSPLHF
TGTGCCAGCAGCTTAGGACAGGGTAATTCACCCCTCCACTTT
>few|TRBD2|TRBV11-2|TRBJ2-1
CASSLGLAGSNEQFF
TGTGCCAGCAGCTTGGGACTAGCGGGCAGTAATGAGCAGTTCTTC
>large|TRBD1|TRBV12-3/TRBV12-4|TRBJ2-2
CASSPTGLNGELFF
TGTGCCAGCAGTCCGACAGGGTTAAACGGGGAGCTGTTTTTT
>medium-sized|TRBD2|TRBV6-5|TRBJ2-2
CASRGGSGTGELFF
TGTGCCAGCAGGGGGGGGAGCGGCACCGGGGAGCTGTTTTTT
>few|TRBD2|TRBV9|TRBJ2-5
CASSVGLAGEETQYF
TGTGCCAGCAGCGTAGGGTTAGCGGGAGAAGAGACCCAGTACTTC
>.|.|TRBV5-1|TRBJ2-1
CASSRTNYNEQFF
TGCGCCAGCAGCCGGACAAATTACAATGAGCAGTTCTTC